This T cell receptor beta chain was captured by sequencing in a study of shared clonotypes between healthy human individuals. Study-level findings and limits: The study found lower generation probabilities in non-shared clonotypes than in those shared by all four donors. Sequencing depth was expected to influence donor clonotype sharing.

J lost 2 bases, V lost 5 bases, and 10 bases had no gene match. The CDR3 loop spans 16 amino acids. Germline V gene data show CDR1 as SGHTA and CDR2 as FQGTGA. Concerning this clone itself: Its antigen is currently unknown.

CD8 cells regarded as naive lacked CD45RO, were positively chosen for CCR7, and omitted terminally differentiated effector memory CD45RA+ cells. The assay was immunoSEQ multiplex PCR, and TCRdb's table has in-frame clones only and misses some. The data contain some 2,100,000 clones, around 93% of them seen just once; the ten biggest clones take up under 2%. The V gene is TRBV7-3, the J gene TRBJ2-5; 8 bases are shared with TRBD1. The source is a man aged 18 to 35 in good health. Some clones in this sample may be carry-over from other donors' samples. The source material was naive CD8+ T cells from PBMCs. The CDR3 loop is CASSLTITGGQETQYF. CDR3 sequence (DNA): TGTGCCAGCAGCCTGACCATTACAGGGGGACAAGAGACCCAGTACTTC.